The 13 T cell receptor beta chains in this list originate from one sample, sequenced in a study of human CD8 memory T cell subsets. Preparation of the TCR beta libraries relied on UMI-labeled 5' RACE. TCRdb re-called the 5' RACE reads; one entry per CDR3 protein, DNA not given. This table holds roughly 16,000 distinct CDR3 sequences. Material: CD8+ stem-like memory T cells (TSCM and TCM) sorted from PBMCs. As to subset: stem-like memory CD8 T cells (TSTEM), CCR7+ PD-1- TIGIT-. All receptors come from a human donor in good health.

The chain is built from TRBV15 and TRBJ1-5. The CDR3 has 14 amino acids. Germline CDR1 LNHNV, CDR2 YYDKDF (reference sequence). CDR3 amino acids: CATSPTVGFQPQHF.

This rearrangement joins TRBV4-2 to TRBJ2-1; TCRdb lists TRBD1, though no DNA is available to test this call. The CDR3 extends over 16 amino acids. In germline, CDR1 is LGHNA, CDR2 YNFKEQ. The CDR3 loop is CASSPETGEIVDEQFF.

The V and J genes are TRBV10-2 and TRBJ2-1. Germline lookup yields CDR1 WSHSY and CDR2 SAAADI. The CDR3 totals 11 residues. CDR3 protein: CASSVSDEQFF.

The chain recombines TRBV20-1 with TRBJ2-7; TCRdb indicates TRBD1, and absent DNA this call remains unverified. Per germline, CDR1 DFQATT and CDR2 SNEGSKA (reference sequence). This CDR3 comprises 14 residues. CDR3: CSAPWTGGVYEQYF.

Measured by frequency, this clonotype is medium-sized. The chain joins TRBV20-1 to TRBJ2-5. The germline CDR1 and CDR2 sequences are DFQATT and SNEGSKA (reference sequence). The CDR3 is 13 residues long. The CDR3 loop reads CSASPAGQETQYF.

This clonotype ranks as medium-sized in terms of frequency. The chain couples TRBV29-1 to TRBJ2-1; TCRdb reports TRBD2, a call that lacks DNA to check it against. This CDR3 region has 15 residues. Per the germline V gene, CDR1 is SQVTM and CDR2 is ANQGSEA. The CDR3 sequence: CSVDGTSGGDDEQFF.

This rearrangement joins TRBV2 to TRBJ1-5; TCRdb's D call, TRBD1, is unchecked because there is no DNA. This CDR3 is 14 amino acids long. The germline V gene has CDR1 SNHLY and CDR2 FYNNEI. CDR3 amino acids: CASTTGGWNQPQHF.

This chain joins TRBV20-1 and TRBJ2-1; checking the TCRdb D call of TRBD2 is not possible without DNA. Germline V lookup: CDR1 DFQATT, CDR2 SNEGSKA (reference sequence). CDR3 length: 15 residues. The CDR3 here is CSASPGTSGYNEQFF.

The V call is TRBV27, the J call TRBJ1-2; TCRdb names TRBD1, which stays unverified in the absence of DNA. CDR1 MNHEY and CDR2 SMNVEV come from the germline V gene (reference sequence). The CDR3 is made up of 13 amino acids. The CDR3: CASSLGDGYGYTF.

V gene TRBV28 combines with J gene TRBJ2-7; TCRdb proposes TRBD2, but this gene call is untestable without DNA. The CDR3 length is 17 residues. Germline CDR1 and CDR2: MDHEN and SYDVKM. CDR3 sequence reads: CASSNRLAAVPHYEQYF. Looking up the rest from reference TRBV28 and TRBJ2-7 gives the full variable domain: DVKVTQSSRYLVKRTGEKVFLECVQDMDHENMFWYRQDPGLGLRLIYFSYDVKMKEKGDIPEGYSVSREKKERFSLILESASTNQTSMYLCASSNRLAAVPHYEQYFGPGTRLTVT.

The CDR3 sequence: CSASSLAGGTAQYF. V gene TRBV20-1 combines with J gene TRBJ2-5; the TCRdb call, TRBD2, lacks DNA for checking. The CDR3 is made up of 14 amino acids. Germline CDR1 DFQATT, CDR2 SNEGSKA (reference sequence).

Here the CDR3 reads CASSESVTSYEQYF. This chain connects TRBV2 to TRBJ2-7. The CDR3 runs to 14 residues. Per germline, CDR1 SNHLY and CDR2 FYNNEI.

The genes are TRBV19 and TRBJ2-2. The CDR3 runs to 12 residues. CDR1 is LNHDA and CDR2 is SQIVND in the germline V gene (reference sequence). The CDR3 sequence: CASSMDLWELFF.